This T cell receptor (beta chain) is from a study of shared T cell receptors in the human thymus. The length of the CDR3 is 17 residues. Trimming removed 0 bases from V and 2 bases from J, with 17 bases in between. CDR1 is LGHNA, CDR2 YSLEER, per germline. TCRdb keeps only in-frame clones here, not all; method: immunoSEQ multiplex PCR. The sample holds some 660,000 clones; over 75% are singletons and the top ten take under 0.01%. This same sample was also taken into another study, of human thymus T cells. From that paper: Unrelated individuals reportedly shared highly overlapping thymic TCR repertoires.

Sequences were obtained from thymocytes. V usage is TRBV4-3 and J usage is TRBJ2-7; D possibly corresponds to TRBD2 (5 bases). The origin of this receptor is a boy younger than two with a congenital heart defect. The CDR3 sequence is CASSQDLSGSPPYEQYF. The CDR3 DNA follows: TGCGCCAGCAGCCAAGATTTGTCGGGGAGTCCCCCCTACGAGCAGTACTTC.